These 5 T cell receptor beta chains were sequenced from one sample in a study of T cell responses to AZD1222 COVID-19 vaccine. Assay: immunoSEQ multiplex PCR; the TCRdb copy retains only in-frame clones and omits some. The data contain about 130,000 clones, 75% to 90% of them seen just once; the ten biggest clones take up roughly 4.3%. The starting material was peripheral blood, obtained on day 0 of AZD1222 vaccination. The origin of the receptors is an adult in good health.

The chain combines TRBV5-5 with TRBJ1-2; 8 nucleotides agree with TRBD1. J gave up 4 bases and V 2 bases, and 4 bases lay outside the gene matches. The CDR3 totals 14 residues. Germline CDR1 SGHKS, CDR2 YYEKEE (reference sequence). The CDR3 DNA is TGTGCCAGCAGCTTTGACAGGGGCGGCTATGGCTACACCTTC. Amino acids: CASSFDRGGYGYTF.

This sequence joins TRBV19 and TRBJ1-2; a weak D match, TRBD1 (6 bases). Trimming removed 8 bases from V and 5 bases from J, with 18 bases in between. Germline CDR1 reads LNHDA; CDR2 reads SQIVND (reference sequence). There are 14 residues in the CDR3. The CDR3 here is CASSYGQGTYGYTF. The CDR3 DNA is TGTGCCAGTTCCTACGGGCAGGGGACATATGGCTACACCTTC.

The chain combines TRBV2 with TRBJ1-5; D might be TRBD1 (5 bases). With 4 bases removed from V and 6 bases from J, the gap between germline ends came to 13 bases. CDR3 length: 14 amino acids. Germline lookup yields CDR1 SNHLY and CDR2 FYNNEI. The CDR3 spells CASSGTGGSQPQHF. For the CDR3, the DNA is TGTGCCAGCAGTGGAACCGGGGGAAGTCAGCCCCAGCATTTT.

The gene calls are TRBV10-3 and TRBJ1-3; 7 nucleotides match TRBD1. Trimming took 7 bases from V and 4 from J; bases not matched to a gene: 7. CDR3 length: 14 amino acids. Looked up from germline, CDR1 is ENHRY and CDR2 is SYGVKD. CDR3 bases: TGTGCCATCACCGGCGGGACAGACGGAAACACCATATATTTT. It yields the protein CAITGGTDGNTIYF.

This clone was detected once. V is TRBV28 and J is TRBJ1-1; TRBD1 is a possible D gene (5 bases). With 5 bases removed from V and 0 bases from J, the gap between germline ends came to 13 bases. The CDR3 runs 15 residues. The germline CDR1 and CDR2 sequences are MDHEN and SYDVKM. CDR3 in DNA: TGTGCCAGCAGTCGTAGACAGCTCATGAACACTGAAGCTTTCTTT. It yields the protein CASSRRQLMNTEAFF.